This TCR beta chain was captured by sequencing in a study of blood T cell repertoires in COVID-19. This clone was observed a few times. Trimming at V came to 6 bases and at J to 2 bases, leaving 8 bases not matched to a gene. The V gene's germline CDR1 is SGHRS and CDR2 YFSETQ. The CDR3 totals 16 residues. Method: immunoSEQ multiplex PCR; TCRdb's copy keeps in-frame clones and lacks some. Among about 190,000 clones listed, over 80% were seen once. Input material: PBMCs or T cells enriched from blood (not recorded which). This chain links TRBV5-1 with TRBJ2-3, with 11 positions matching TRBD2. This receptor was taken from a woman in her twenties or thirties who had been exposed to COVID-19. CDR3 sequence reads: CASTGDSGGVTDTQYF. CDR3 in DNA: TGCGCCAGCACAGGGGATAGCGGGGGGGTCACAGATACGCAGTATTTT.